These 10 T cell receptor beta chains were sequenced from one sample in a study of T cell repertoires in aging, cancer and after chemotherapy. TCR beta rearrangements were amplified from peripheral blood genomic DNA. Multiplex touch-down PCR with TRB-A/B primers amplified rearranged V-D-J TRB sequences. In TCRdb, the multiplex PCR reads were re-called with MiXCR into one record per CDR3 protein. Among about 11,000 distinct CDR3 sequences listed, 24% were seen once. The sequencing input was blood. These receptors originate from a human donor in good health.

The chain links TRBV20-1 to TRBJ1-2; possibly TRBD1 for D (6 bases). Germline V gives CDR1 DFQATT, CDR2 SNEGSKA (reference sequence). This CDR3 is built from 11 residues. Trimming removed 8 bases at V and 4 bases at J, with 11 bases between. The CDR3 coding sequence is TGCAGTTCGGGACAAGTCTATGGCTACACCTTC. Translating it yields CSSGQVYGYTF.

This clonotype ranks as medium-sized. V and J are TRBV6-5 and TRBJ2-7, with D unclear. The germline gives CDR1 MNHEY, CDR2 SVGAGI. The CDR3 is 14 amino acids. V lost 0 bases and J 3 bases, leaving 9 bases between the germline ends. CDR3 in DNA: TGTGCCAGCAGTTACTCAGGGTTCGGCTACGAGCAGTACTTC. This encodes CASSYSGFGYEQYF.

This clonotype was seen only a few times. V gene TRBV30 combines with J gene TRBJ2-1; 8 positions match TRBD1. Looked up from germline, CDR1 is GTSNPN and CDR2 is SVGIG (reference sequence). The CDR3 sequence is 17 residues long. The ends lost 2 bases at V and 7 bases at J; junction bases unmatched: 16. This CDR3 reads CAWSRPPPQGARNEQFF. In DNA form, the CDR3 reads TGTGCCTGGAGTCGCCCCCCCCCCCAGGGGGCGAGGAATGAGCAGTTCTTC. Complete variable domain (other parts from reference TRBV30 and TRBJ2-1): SQTIHQWPATLVQPVGSPLSLECTVEGTSNPNLYWYRQAAGRGLQLLFYSVGIGQISSEVPQNLSASRPQDRQFILSSKKLLLSDSGFYLCAWSRPPPQGARNEQFFGPGTRLTVL.

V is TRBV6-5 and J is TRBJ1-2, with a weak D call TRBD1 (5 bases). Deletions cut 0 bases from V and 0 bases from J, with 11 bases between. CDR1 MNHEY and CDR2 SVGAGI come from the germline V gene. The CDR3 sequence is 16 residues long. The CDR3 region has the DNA TGTGCCAGCAGTTACTCTCTAGGGGCGACTAACTATGGCTACACCTTC. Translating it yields CASSYSLGATNYGYTF.

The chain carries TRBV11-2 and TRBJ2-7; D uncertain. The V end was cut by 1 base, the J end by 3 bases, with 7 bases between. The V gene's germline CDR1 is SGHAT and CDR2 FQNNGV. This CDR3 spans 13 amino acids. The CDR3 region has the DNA TGTGCCAGCAGCTTAGCGTCTTACTACGAGCAGTACTTC. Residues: CASSLASYYEQYF.

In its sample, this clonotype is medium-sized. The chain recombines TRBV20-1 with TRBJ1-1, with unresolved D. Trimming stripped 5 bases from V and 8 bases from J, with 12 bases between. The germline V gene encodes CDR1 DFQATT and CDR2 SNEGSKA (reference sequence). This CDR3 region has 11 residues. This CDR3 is CSAYGRLEAFF. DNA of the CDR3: TGCAGTGCTTATGGGCGGCTAGAAGCTTTCTTT.

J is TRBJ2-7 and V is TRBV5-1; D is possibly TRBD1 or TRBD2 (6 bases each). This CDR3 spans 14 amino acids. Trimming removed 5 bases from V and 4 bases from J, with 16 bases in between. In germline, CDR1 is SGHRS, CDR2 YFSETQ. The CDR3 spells CASRGGAGLYEQYF. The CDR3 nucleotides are TGCGCCAGCAGGGGGGGCGCTGGGCTATACGAGCAGTACTTC.

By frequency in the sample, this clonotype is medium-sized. The CDR3 is CSVWRPERNEQFF. CDR3 nucleotides: TGCAGCGTTTGGAGGCCCGAAAGAAATGAGCAGTTCTTC. The rearrangement uses TRBV29-1 and TRBJ2-1, with D perhaps TRBD2 (5 bases). Looked up from germline, CDR1 is SQVTM and CDR2 is ANQGSEA. There are 13 residues in the CDR3. Trimming removed 5 bases from V and 7 bases from J, with 15 bases in between.

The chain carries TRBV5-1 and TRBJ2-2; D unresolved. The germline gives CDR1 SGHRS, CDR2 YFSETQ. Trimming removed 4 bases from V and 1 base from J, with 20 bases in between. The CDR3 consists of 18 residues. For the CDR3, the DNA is TGCGCCAGCAGCCAAGGCACTCTGGTGCGTGAGAACACCGGGGAGCTGTTTTTT. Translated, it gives CASSQGTLVRENTGELFF.

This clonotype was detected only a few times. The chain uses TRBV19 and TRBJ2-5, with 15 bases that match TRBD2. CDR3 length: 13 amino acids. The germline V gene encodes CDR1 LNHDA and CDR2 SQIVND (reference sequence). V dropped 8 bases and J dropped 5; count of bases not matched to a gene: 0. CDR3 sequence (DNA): TGTGCCAGTGGACTAGCGGGGGGGGAGACCCAGTACTTC. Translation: CASGLAGGETQYF.